Shown below are 20 T cell receptor beta chains from a single sample sequenced in a study of somatic mutations in cytotoxic T cells in rheumatoid arthritis. Only in-frame clones appear in the TCRdb table, and some are missing; sequencing was by immunoSEQ multiplex PCR. The table shows about 10,000 clones, with around 84% occurring only once. Sequencing was performed on CD8+ T cells sorted from blood. The receptor set was obtained from an adult with rheumatoid arthritis.

This rearrangement joins TRBV19 to TRBJ1-1; D remains ambiguous. CDR1 and CDR2 from the germline V gene are LNHDA and SQIVND (reference sequence). The CDR3 length is 12 residues. V was pared by 3 bases and J by 4 bases, with 6 bases between. The CDR3, as DNA: TGTGCCAGTAGTATCTCAATCACTGAAGCTTTCTTT. Protein: CASSISITEAFF.

The sample holds a few counts of this clone. The chain joins TRBV4-1 to TRBJ2-1; TRBD1 is a possible D gene (6 bases). Trimming stripped 2 bases from V and 8 bases from J, with 10 bases between. Per germline, CDR1 MGHRA and CDR2 YSYEKL. This CDR3 comprises 13 residues. CDR3 sequence reads: CASSQSRGDEQFF. The CDR3 DNA reads TGCGCCAGCAGCCAATCCAGGGGTGATGAGCAGTTCTTC.

V gene TRBV7-9 combines with J gene TRBJ2-7; possible D gene TRBD1, 6 bases. Trimming took 5 bases from V and 4 from J, leaving 15 bases between them. CDR3 length: 14 amino acids. Germline CDR1 SEHNR, CDR2 FQNEAQ (reference sequence). The CDR3 is CASSTPQGWYEQYF. Here the CDR3 DNA reads TGTGCCAGCAGCACTCCACAGGGTTGGTACGAGCAGTACTTC.

The chain joins TRBV10-3 to TRBJ2-7; D unresolved. V was clipped by 11 bases and J by 3 bases, with 23 bases between them. The CDR3 consists of 15 residues. CDR1 is ENHRY and CDR2 is SYGVKD in the germline V gene. The CDR3 bases are TGTGCCGCCTCCAGCAGCAGTTCCTTGGACTACGAGCAGTACTTC. Translation gives CAASSSSSLDYEQYF.

The chain joins TRBV9 to TRBJ1-4; maybe TRBD1 (5 bases). Trimming shortened V by 10 bases and J by 10 bases, and 14 bases separated the two germline ends. This CDR3 is 11 amino acids long. Germline CDR1 SGDLS, CDR2 YYNGEE. CDR3 in amino acids: CALHGGGKLFF. In DNA, the CDR3 is TGTGCCCTCCATGGGGGGGGAAAACTGTTTTTT. Full variable domain (rest looked up from reference TRBV9 and TRBJ1-4): DSGVTQTPKHLITATGQRVTLRCSPRSGDLSVYWYQQSLDQGLQFLIQYYNGEERAKGNILERFSAQQFPDLHSELNLSSLELGDSALYFCALHGGGKLFFGSGTQLSVL.

Concerning this clone: The sample has other DNA sequences that encode this CDR3 too. The chain employs TRBV6-5 and TRBJ1-2, with unresolved D. The germline CDR1 and CDR2 sequences are MNHEY and SVGAGI. The germline V and J ends were trimmed by 5 bases and 2 bases, with 6 bases remaining between them. This CDR3 region has 12 residues. This CDR3 reads CASSHLNYGYTF. In nucleotides, the CDR3 is TGTGCCAGCAGTCACCTCAACTATGGCTACACCTTC.

The chain couples TRBV19 to TRBJ2-7; D ambiguous. V was pared by 5 bases and J by 2 bases, with 4 bases between. The CDR3 covers 11 residues. Germline-derived CDR1 and CDR2 are LNHDA and SQIVND (reference sequence). The CDR3 sequence is CASSDPYEQYF. The CDR3 bases are TGTGCCAGTAGTGACCCCTACGAGCAGTACTTC.

J is TRBJ1-1 and V is TRBV5-4; no reliable D call. V shed 0 bases and J shed 0 bases, with 12 bases lying between them. This CDR3 has 16 amino acids. The germline V gene has CDR1 SGHNT and CDR2 YYREEE (reference sequence). The CDR3 DNA sequence: TGTGCCAGCAGCTTGGAGCTGGGCGGGGTGAACACTGAAGCTTTCTTT. Its protein is CASSLELGGVNTEAFF.

This clone has more than one count but fewer than ten. The J gene is TRBJ1-6, the V gene TRBV7-9, with a possible D match to TRBD1 (6 bases). The CDR3 runs 14 residues. Germline values: CDR1 SEHNR, CDR2 FQNEAQ (reference sequence). Trimming left V 3 bases short and J 10 bases short, with 13 bases between. The CDR3 coding sequence is TGTGCCAGCAGCTTCGGGGGGGCTGTGTCACCCCTCCACTTT. This sequence encodes CASSFGGAVSPLHF.

The chain links TRBV9 to TRBJ2-3; 9 nucleotides align to TRBD2. The CDR3 extends over 21 amino acids. J gave up 0 bases and V 0 bases, and 17 bases lay outside the gene matches. Per the germline V gene, CDR1 is SGDLS and CDR2 is YYNGEE. The CDR3 DNA is TGTGCCAGCAGCGTAGACCCCGGGCTAGCGGGGTTTACTTCTAGCACAGATACGCAGTATTTT. Protein product: CASSVDPGLAGFTSSTDTQYF.

The V and J genes are TRBV27 and TRBJ1-6, with D perhaps TRBD1 (5 bases). This CDR3 has 16 residues. Germline V gene sequence: CDR1 MNHEY, CDR2 SMNVEV (reference sequence). Trimming cost V 2 bases and J 7 bases, with 15 bases left between them. DNA for the CDR3: TGTGCCAGCAGTTTAAGCGGGGGTTTAATGAATTCACCCCTCCACTTT. Its protein is CASSLSGGLMNSPLHF.

CDR3 in DNA: TGTGCCAGCAGCTTAGGACAGGAAATAGATCAGCCCCAGCATTTT. As protein: CASSLGQEIDQPQHF. This sequence joins TRBV5-6 and TRBJ1-5, with 7 positions matching TRBD1. Looked up from germline, CDR1 is SGHDT and CDR2 is YYEEEE. The CDR3 length is 15 residues. J lost 5 bases, V lost 2 bases, and 7 bases had no gene match. Complete variable domain (other parts from reference TRBV5-6 and TRBJ1-5): DAGVTQSPTHLIKTRGQQVTLRCSPKSGHDTVSWYQQALGQGPQFIFQYYEEEERQRGNFPDRFSGHQFPNYSSELNVNALLLGDSALYLCASSLGQEIDQPQHFGDGTRLSIL.

The rearrangement uses TRBV5-4 and TRBJ2-7; D remains unclear. Germline CDR1 and CDR2: SGHNT and YYREEE (reference sequence). V was clipped by 3 bases and J by 2 bases, with 12 bases between them. CDR3 length: 14 amino acids. For the CDR3, the DNA is TGTGCCAGCAGCTGGGCCTCCGGCCCCTACGAGCAGTACTTC. Its protein is CASSWASGPYEQYF.

The rearrangement uses TRBV6-1 and TRBJ2-7; D may be TRBD2 (6 bases). CDR3 length: 12 amino acids. Trimming pared 7 bases from V and 1 base from J, leaving 8 bases between. The germline V gene has CDR1 MNHNS and CDR2 SASEGT. The CDR3 DNA sequence: TGTGCCAGCACCGGGGGATCCTACGAGCAGTACTTC. Protein sequence: CASTGGSYEQYF.

The chain combines TRBV7-9 with TRBJ2-3; D not resolved. The CDR3 has 15 amino acids. The germline gives CDR1 SEHNR, CDR2 FQNEAQ (reference sequence). The ends were cut back, 3 bases at V and 0 bases at J, with 10 bases in the middle. The CDR3 here is CASSLEQPSTDTQYF. The DNA of the CDR3 is TGTGCCAGCAGCTTGGAGCAACCTAGCACAGATACGCAGTATTTT.

The J gene is TRBJ2-3, the V gene TRBV28; D unresolved. Trimming left V 0 bases short and J 0 bases short, with 4 bases between. This CDR3 is built from 14 residues. Germline-derived CDR1 and CDR2 are MDHEN and SYDVKM. Here the CDR3 DNA reads TGTGCCAGCAGTTTATGGGACAGCACAGATACGCAGTATTTT. Residues: CASSLWDSTDTQYF.

There are a few counts of this clone. J is TRBJ2-5 and V is TRBV25-1, with 14 bases lining up with TRBD2. Germline CDR1 reads MGHDK; CDR2 reads SYGVNS. This CDR3 has 17 amino acids. V lost 5 bases, J lost 1 base, and 6 bases stayed unmatched. CDR3 sequence (DNA): TGTGCCAGCAGTCCGGGGACTAGCGGGGGATTCCAAGAGACCCAGTACTTC. Residues: CASSPGTSGGFQETQYF.

This rearrangement joins TRBV5-4 to TRBJ1-1; no definite D call. Germline CDR1 reads SGHNT; CDR2 reads YYREEE (reference sequence). The length of the CDR3 is 15 residues. V lost 0 bases and J 0 bases, leaving 9 bases between the germline ends. CDR3: CASSLDPGMNTEAFF. As DNA, the CDR3 is TGTGCCAGCAGCTTGGACCCAGGTATGAACACTGAAGCTTTCTTT.

V gene TRBV15 combines with J gene TRBJ2-4; D remains ambiguous. With 5 bases removed from V and 0 bases from J, the gap between germline ends came to 8 bases. Germline CDR1 LNHNV, CDR2 YYDKDF (reference sequence). The CDR3 extends over 14 amino acids. This chain's CDR3 is CATSWELAKNIQYF. CDR3 sequence (DNA): TGTGCCACCAGCTGGGAACTAGCCAAAAACATTCAGTACTTC.

This chain connects TRBV7-9 to TRBJ2-2; 7 nucleotides align to TRBD1. CDR1 and CDR2 from the germline V gene are SEHNR and FQNEAQ (reference sequence). This CDR3 is 17 amino acids long. V trimming: 5 bases; J trimming: 4 bases; junction bases outside the gene matches: 13. The CDR3: CASSKSTPGQFTGELFF. Here the CDR3 DNA reads TGTGCCAGCAGCAAGAGTACCCCGGGACAGTTCACCGGGGAGCTGTTTTTT.